The 24 T cell receptor beta chains listed next were all sequenced from one sample in a study of radiation and T cells in renal cell carcinoma. Noted time point: blood 2 weeks post-SBRT. Described treatment: 15 Gy SBRT to primary tumor, nephrectomy 4 weeks later. The assay was immunoSEQ multiplex PCR, and TCRdb's table has in-frame clones only and misses some. In the table there are some 76,000 clones, 82% of which are singletons. The sequenced sample was blood, obtained from a patient whose treatment included radiotherapy and nephrectomy. The receptors here all came from a man aged 60 to 75 with renal cell carcinoma.

The gene calls are TRBV15 and TRBJ1-2, with 12 nucleotides matching TRBD1. CDR1 and CDR2 from the germline V gene are LNHNV and YYDKDF (reference sequence). CDR3 length: 14 residues. V dropped 7 bases and J dropped 8; count of bases not matched to a gene: 8. Here the CDR3 reads CATTPGQGARGYTF. CDR3 bases: TGTGCCACCACCCCGGGACAGGGGGCGCGGGGCTACACCTTC. Based on the CDR3 plus reference TRBV15 and TRBJ1-2, the full variable domain is DAMVIQNPRYQVTQFGKPVTLSCSQTLNHNVMYWYQQKSSQAPKLLFHYYDKDFNNEADTPDNFQSRRPNTSFCFLDIRSPGLGDTAMYLCATTPGQGARGYTFGSGTRLTVV.

The V call is TRBV5-1, the J call TRBJ2-7; 8 bases fit TRBD2. V lost 7 bases, J lost 5 bases, and 5 bases stayed unmatched. CDR3 size: 12 residues. Germline V gene sequence: CDR1 SGHRS, CDR2 YFSETQ. The CDR3: CASSSGSHEQYF. The CDR3 DNA reads as TGCGCCAGCTCAAGCGGGAGCCACGAGCAGTACTTC.

The chain employs TRBV7-2 and TRBJ2-1; D is uncertain. CDR3 length: 12 residues. Germline V gene data show CDR1 as SGHTA and CDR2 as FQGNSA. V lost 1 base, J lost 10 bases, and 8 bases lay in between. The CDR3 protein is CASSLVGTEQFF. The CDR3 DNA follows: TGTGCCAGCAGCTTAGTTGGTACGGAGCAGTTCTTC.

The rearrangement uses TRBV5-4 and TRBJ2-7, with 14 bases fitting TRBD2. Germline CDR1 and CDR2: SGHNT and YYREEE (reference sequence). V lost 5 bases and J lost 7; bases outside the gene matches: 20. There are 19 residues in the CDR3. The CDR3 DNA reads TGTGCCAGCAGGACGAGAGACAGGGAGACTAGCGGGAGGGCCGAGGAGCAGTACTTC. It yields the protein CASRTRDRETSGRAEEQYF.

The V gene is TRBV5-1, the J gene TRBJ2-5; TRBD1 aligns across 8 bases. With 4 bases clipped from V and 4 bases from J, the junction kept 9 bases outside the gene matches. The CDR3 has 15 residues. Germline CDR1 is SGHRS and CDR2 is YFSETQ. The CDR3 spells CASSQGALTTETQYF. DNA of the CDR3: TGCGCCAGCAGCCAGGGGGCCTTGACCACAGAGACCCAGTACTTC.

V is TRBV28 and J is TRBJ1-2; weak D call: TRBD1 (5 bases). Germline values: CDR1 MDHEN, CDR2 SYDVKM. With 5 bases removed from V and 4 bases from J, the gap between germline ends came to 20 bases. The CDR3 runs to 16 residues. The CDR3 loop is CASSIVMSGLGYGYTF. CDR3 bases: TGTGCCAGCAGTATCGTTATGTCAGGGCTCGGCTATGGCTACACCTTC.

The rearrangement uses TRBV4-1 and TRBJ2-3, with D perhaps given as TRBD1 or TRBD2 (6 bases each). Germline CDR1 and CDR2: MGHRA and YSYEKL. The V and J ends lost 1 base and 0 bases respectively, with 8 bases between them. The CDR3 loop spans 15 amino acids. CDR3 region: CASSQGGASTDTQYF. The CDR3 DNA follows: TGCGCCAGCAGCCAAGGGGGGGCTAGCACAGATACGCAGTATTTT.

This clone was seen a few times. The genes are TRBV11-2 and TRBJ2-7, with 7 bases fitting TRBD2. The CDR3 is 14 amino acids. J was trimmed by 1 base and V by 8 bases; bases with no gene match: 8. Germline-derived CDR1 and CDR2 are SGHAT and FQNNGV. The CDR3 is CASSWGSGSYEQYF. Written as DNA, the CDR3 is TGTGCCAGCTCCTGGGGTAGCGGGTCCTACGAGCAGTACTTC.

CDR3 sequence: CASSPENRGITGELFF. For the CDR3, the DNA is TGCGCCAGCAGTCCCGAGAACAGGGGGATCACCGGGGAGCTGTTTTTT. The V and J genes are TRBV5-1 and TRBJ2-2; 8 nucleotides line up with TRBD1. The CDR3 runs to 16 residues. V lost 5 bases, J lost 4 bases, and 10 bases stayed unmatched. Germline V gene sequence: CDR1 SGHRS, CDR2 YFSETQ.

The chain links TRBV4-1 to TRBJ2-7; D assignment may be TRBD1 or TRBD2 (6 bases each). There are 14 residues in the CDR3. V lost 4 bases and J lost 2, with 12 bases in between. The germline V gene has CDR1 MGHRA and CDR2 YSYEKL. This CDR3 reads CASSLRGGTYEQYF. CDR3 nucleotides: TGCGCCAGCAGCCTAAGAGGGGGGACCTACGAGCAGTACTTC.

J is TRBJ2-3 and V is TRBV20-1; possibly TRBD1 for D (6 bases). V lost 6 bases and J lost 6, with 10 bases in between. CDR3 length equals 11 residues. Per germline, CDR1 DFQATT and CDR2 SNEGSKA (reference sequence). CDR3 sequence (DNA): TGCAGTGCGGGACACTACGATACGCAGTATTTT. This translates into CSAGHYDTQYF.

The CDR3 is CASSLDGDPTDTQYF. The CDR3 nucleotides are TGCGCCAGCAGCTTGGACGGGGACCCCACAGATACGCAGTATTTT. V and J are TRBV5-1 and TRBJ2-3, with D perhaps given as TRBD1 or TRBD2 (5 bases each). Germline V gene data show CDR1 as SGHRS and CDR2 as YFSETQ. Trimming took off 0 bases at V and 2 bases at J, with 10 bases between the two ends. This CDR3 contains 15 residues.

This chain joins TRBV30 and TRBJ2-1; TRBD1 might be the D (6 bases). V was trimmed by 0 bases and J by 5 bases, leaving 14 bases between them. The germline V gene encodes CDR1 GTSNPN and CDR2 SVGIG (reference sequence). The CDR3 extends over 15 amino acids. The CDR3 DNA follows: TGTGCCTGGAGTGTAAAGGGGACACTGGACAATGAGCAGTTCTTC. Protein sequence: CAWSVKGTLDNEQFF.

This chain uses TRBV6-1 with TRBJ1-4; D is undetermined. The V gene lost 0 bases and the J gene lost 4 bases, with 12 bases spanning the gap. Germline assignment: CDR1 MNHNS and CDR2 SASEGT. This CDR3 has 16 amino acids. CDR3 DNA sequence: TGTGCCAGCAGTGAAGCGACTCGCAGCCTTAATGAAAAACTGTTTTTT. Amino acid sequence: CASSEATRSLNEKLFF.

The genes are TRBV19 and TRBJ2-1, with a tentative D call TRBD2 (6 bases). The CDR3 contains 12 residues. Germline V gene sequence: CDR1 LNHDA, CDR2 SQIVND (reference sequence). V was shortened by 1 base and J by 13 bases, with 11 bases between the two germline ends. CDR3 sequence: CASSIVPGDQFF. As DNA, the CDR3 is TGTGCCAGTAGTATAGTACCGGGGGATCAGTTCTTC.

The rearrangement uses TRBV5-1 and TRBJ2-3; TRBD1 aligns across 10 bases. Germline V gene data show CDR1 as SGHRS and CDR2 as YFSETQ. This CDR3 contains 17 residues. V lost 5 bases and J lost 2; bases outside the gene matches: 11. CDR3 amino acids: CASRSVTGTGATDTQYF. CDR3 nucleotide sequence: TGCGCCAGCAGAAGCGTTACCGGGACAGGGGCCACAGATACGCAGTATTTT.

CDR3 protein: CASSPNGGLGNEKLFF. DNA of the CDR3: TGTGCCAGCAGCCCTAACGGGGGCTTGGGTAATGAAAAACTGTTTTTT. V usage is TRBV5-6 and J usage is TRBJ1-4, with a weak D call TRBD1 (6 bases). The CDR3 is made up of 16 amino acids. The V end lost 4 bases, the J end lost 4 bases, and 17 bases lay between the germline ends. Germline loops: CDR1 SGHDT, CDR2 YYEEEE. The variable domain in full, completed from reference TRBV5-6 and TRBJ1-4, reads DAGVTQSPTHLIKTRGQQVTLRCSPKSGHDTVSWYQQALGQGPQFIFQYYEEEERQRGNFPDRFSGHQFPNYSSELNVNALLLGDSALYLCASSPNGGLGNEKLFFGSGTQLSVL.

V gene TRBV15 combines with J gene TRBJ1-1; possibly TRBD1 for D (5 bases). This CDR3 is 16 amino acids long. V shed 0 bases and J shed 6 bases, with 17 bases lying between them. Looked up from germline, CDR1 is LNHNV and CDR2 is YYDKDF (reference sequence). The chain's CDR3 is CATSREKDAGLAEAFF. Here the CDR3 DNA reads TGTGCCACCAGCAGAGAGAAGGATGCGGGGCTCGCTGAAGCTTTCTTT.

The rearrangement uses TRBV7-9 and TRBJ2-7; 7 positions agree with TRBD1. The germline gives CDR1 SEHNR, CDR2 FQNEAQ (reference sequence). The CDR3 extends over 17 amino acids. V was clipped by 1 base and J by 0 bases; unmatched bases: 9. Here the CDR3 DNA reads TGTGCCAGCAGCTTAGTCCACACTCAGGGGGTCTCCTACGAGCAGTACTTC. Residues: CASSLVHTQGVSYEQYF.

The V and J genes are TRBV7-6 and TRBJ1-2; 8 bases line up with TRBD1. The germline V gene encodes CDR1 SGHVS and CDR2 FNYEAQ. This CDR3 is 15 amino acids long. Trimming removed 5 bases from V and 2 bases from J; junction bases left unmatched: 7. This chain's CDR3 is CASSASGGPNYGYTF. CDR3 DNA sequence: TGTGCCAGCAGCGCCTCAGGGGGCCCGAACTATGGCTACACCTTC.

The chain has TRBV2 and TRBJ2-4; D not resolved. CDR3 length: 16 residues. Germline V gene data show CDR1 as SNHLY and CDR2 as FYNNEI. Trimming pared 2 bases from V and 0 bases from J, leaving 11 bases between. The CDR3 coding sequence is TGTGCCAGCAGTGAATACCGCATTTTAGCCAAAAACATTCAGTACTTC. This gives the protein CASSEYRILAKNIQYF.

The chain couples TRBV28 to TRBJ1-3, with D hard to call. The CDR3 runs to 12 residues. V dropped 3 bases and J dropped 2 bases, with 2 bases sitting between them. The germline gives CDR1 MDHEN, CDR2 SYDVKM. The CDR3 region has the DNA TGTGCCAGCAGTTTCCCTGGAAACACCATATATTTT. This translates into CASSFPGNTIYF.

This chain joins TRBV5-1 and TRBJ2-7; weak D call: TRBD2 (6 bases). Trimming shortened V by 0 bases and J by 0 bases, and 10 bases separated the two germline ends. Germline CDR1 and CDR2: SGHRS and YFSETQ. This CDR3 has 15 amino acids. The CDR3 coding sequence is TGCGCCAGCAGCTTGGCGGAGGGCGACTCCTACGAGCAGTACTTC. Translation: CASSLAEGDSYEQYF.

This chain joins TRBV19 and TRBJ1-5, with D tentatively TRBD1 (6 bases). The V gene lost 4 bases and the J gene lost 7 bases, with 20 bases spanning the gap. The CDR3 has 16 amino acids. Germline V CDR1 and CDR2: LNHDA, SQIVND (reference sequence). The CDR3, as DNA: TGTGCCAGTAGTAGGGGCTACGGGGCAGGGGAGCAGCCCCAGCATTTT. Translation: CASSRGYGAGEQPQHF.